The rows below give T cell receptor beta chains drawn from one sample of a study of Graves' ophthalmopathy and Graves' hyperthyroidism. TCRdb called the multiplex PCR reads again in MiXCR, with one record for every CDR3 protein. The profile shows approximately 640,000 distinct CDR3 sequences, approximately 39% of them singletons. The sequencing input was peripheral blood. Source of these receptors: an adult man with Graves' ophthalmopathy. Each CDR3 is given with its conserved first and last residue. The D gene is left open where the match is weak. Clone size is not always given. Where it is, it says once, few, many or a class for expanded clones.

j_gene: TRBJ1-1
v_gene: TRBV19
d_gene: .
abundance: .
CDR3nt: TGTGCCGGTAGTATAGGGGGAACGAACACTGAAGCTTTCTTT
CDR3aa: CAGSIGGTNTEAFF

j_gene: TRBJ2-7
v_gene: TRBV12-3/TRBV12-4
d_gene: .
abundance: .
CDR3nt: TGTGCCAGCAGTCCGGGTCCCGATCGAGGAGGGGGCTACGAGCAGTACTTC
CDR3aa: CASSPGPDRGGGYEQYF

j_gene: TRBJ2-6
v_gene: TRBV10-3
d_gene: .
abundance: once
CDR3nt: TGTGCCATCAGGCCCTTTTTGGGGGTCGTGGCCAACGTCCTGACTTTC
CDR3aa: CAIRPFLGVVANVLTF

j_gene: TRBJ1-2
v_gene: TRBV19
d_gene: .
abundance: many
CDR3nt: TGTGCCAGTAGTATAGGACCTGTGGTCTATGGCTACACCTTC
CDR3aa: CASSIGPVVYGYTF

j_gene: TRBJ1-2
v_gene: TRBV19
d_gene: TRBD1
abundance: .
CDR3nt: TGTGCCAGTAGTGTGACAGGGGGCGGCTATGGCTACACCTTC
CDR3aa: CASSVTGGGYGYTF

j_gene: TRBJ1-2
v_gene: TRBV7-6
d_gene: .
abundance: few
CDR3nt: TGTGCCAGCAGCCCCTCTAGGGGCCACTATGGCTACACCTTC
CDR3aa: CASSPSRGHYGYTF

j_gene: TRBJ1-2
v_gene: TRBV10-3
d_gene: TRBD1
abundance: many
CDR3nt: TGTGCCAGCTCGGGACAGATCTATGGCTACACCTTC
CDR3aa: CASSGQIYGYTF

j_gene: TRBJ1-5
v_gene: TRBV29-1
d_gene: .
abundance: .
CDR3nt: TGCAGCGTTGAAGGGGCAGCCTACGAGCATTTT
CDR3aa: CSVEGAAYEHF

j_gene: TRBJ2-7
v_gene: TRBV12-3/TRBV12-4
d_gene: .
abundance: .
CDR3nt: TGTGCCAGCAGTTTCCGACGGGGGCCTTACGAGCAGTACTTC
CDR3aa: CASSFRRGPYEQYF

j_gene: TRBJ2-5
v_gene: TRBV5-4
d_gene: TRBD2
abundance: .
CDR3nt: TGTGCCAGCAGCTGGATTGGACTAGCGGGGGAGCTAGCAGAGACCCAGTACTTC
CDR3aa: CASSWIGLAGELAETQYF

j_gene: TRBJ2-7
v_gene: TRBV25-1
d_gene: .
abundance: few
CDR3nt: TGTGCCAGCAGCCAATCCGAGACTAGAAACGAGCAGTACTTC
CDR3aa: CASSQSETRNEQYF

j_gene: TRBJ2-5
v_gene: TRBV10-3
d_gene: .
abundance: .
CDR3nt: TGTGCCATCAGCCCCACTAGTTTCCAAGAGACCCAGTACTTC
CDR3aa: CAISPTSFQETQYF

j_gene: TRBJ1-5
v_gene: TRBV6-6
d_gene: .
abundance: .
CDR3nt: TGTGCCAGCAGCCCCCGGGACGGAGGGACCCAGCATTTT
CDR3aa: CASSPRDGGTQHF

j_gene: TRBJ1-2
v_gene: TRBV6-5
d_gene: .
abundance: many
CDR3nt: TGTGCCAGCAGTGACAGATATGGCTACACCTTC
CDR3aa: CASSDRYGYTF

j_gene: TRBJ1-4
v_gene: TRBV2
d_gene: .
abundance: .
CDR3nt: TGTGCCTGCAAAGAAAAGACGGCTGCAACTAATGAAAAACTGTTTTTT
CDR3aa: CACKEKTAATNEKLFF

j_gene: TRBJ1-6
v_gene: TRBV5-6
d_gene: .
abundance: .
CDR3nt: TGTGCCAGCAGCGTGGGGTGTTATAATTCACCCCTCCACTTT
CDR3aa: CASSVGCYNSPLHF

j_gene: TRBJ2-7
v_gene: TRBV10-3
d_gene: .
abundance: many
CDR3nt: TGTGCCATCAGTGAGGGATTAGCAACTGGAGAGCAGTACTTC
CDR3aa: CAISEGLATGEQYF

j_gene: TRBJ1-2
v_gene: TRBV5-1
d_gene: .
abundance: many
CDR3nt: TGCGCCAGCAGCTTGCCCGACTATGGCTACACCTTC
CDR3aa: CASSLPDYGYTF

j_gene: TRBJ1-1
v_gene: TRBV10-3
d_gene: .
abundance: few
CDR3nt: TGTGCCAGCAGCTACGGGGTCGCTGAAGCTTTCTTT
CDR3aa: CASSYGVAEAFF

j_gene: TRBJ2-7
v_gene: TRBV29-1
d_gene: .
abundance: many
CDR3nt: TGCAGCGTGCTGAGAGGCTACGAGCAGTACTTC
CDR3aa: CSVLRGYEQYF

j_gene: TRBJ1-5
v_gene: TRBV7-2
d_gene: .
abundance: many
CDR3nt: TGTGCCAGCAGCCCAGGGGACCGTCAGCCCCAGCATTTT
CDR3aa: CASSPGDRQPQHF

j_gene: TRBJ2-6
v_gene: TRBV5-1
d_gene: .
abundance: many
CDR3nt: TGCGCCAGCAAAAATCAAAGCTCTGGGGCCAACGTCCTGACTTTC
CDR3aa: CASKNQSSGANVLTF

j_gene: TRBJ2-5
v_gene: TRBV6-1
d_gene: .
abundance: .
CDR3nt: TGTGCCAGCCCCCCCGGGGCAGCCGAAAGCCAAGAGACCCAGTACTTC
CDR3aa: CASPPGAAESQETQYF

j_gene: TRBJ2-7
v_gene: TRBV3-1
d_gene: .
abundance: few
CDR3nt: TGTGCCAGCAGCCAAGAACCTGCCTCCTACGAGCAGTACTTC
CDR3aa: CASSQEPASYEQYF

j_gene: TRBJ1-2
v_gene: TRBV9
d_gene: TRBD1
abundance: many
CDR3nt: TGTGCCAGCAGCCCGACAGGGTCTCGCGGCTACACCTTC
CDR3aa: CASSPTGSRGYTF

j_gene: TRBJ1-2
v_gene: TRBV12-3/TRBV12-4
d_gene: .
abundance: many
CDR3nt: TGTGCCAGCAGTTTAGTAGTTAACTATGGCTACACCTTC
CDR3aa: CASSLVVNYGYTF

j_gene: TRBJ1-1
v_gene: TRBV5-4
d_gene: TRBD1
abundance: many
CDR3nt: TGTGCCAGCAGCTTGGGACAGGGGGCATGGTACACTGAAGCTTTCTTT
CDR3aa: CASSLGQGAWYTEAFF

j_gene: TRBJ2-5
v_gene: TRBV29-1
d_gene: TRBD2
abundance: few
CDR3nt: TGCAGCGTTGCGGTACTAGCGGGAGGGCAAGAGACCCAGTACTTC
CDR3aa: CSVAVLAGGQETQYF

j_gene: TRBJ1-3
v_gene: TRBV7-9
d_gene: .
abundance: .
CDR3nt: TGTGCCAGCAGCTTAGCACACAGGGACACCATATATTTT
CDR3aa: CASSLAHRDTIYF